This is a list of T cell receptor beta chains from one sample in a study of T cells after yellow fever vaccination. TCRdb reprocessed the 5' RACE reads with MiXCR, giving one entry per CDR3 protein. The sample includes a few hundred thousand distinct CDR3 sequences, over 3.5% of them seen just once. The input for sequencing was PBMCs, taken 15 days after the yellow fever booster vaccination. These receptors all stem from a man younger than 30 who received the YFV17D yellow fever vaccine. Each CDR3 is given with its conserved first and last residue. The D gene is left open where the match is weak. Clone size is given for some rows only: seen once, a few or many times, or a class if the clone is expanded.

many,TRBV18,TRBJ2-2,NA,CASSPGYTGELFF,TGTGCCAGCTCACCAGGGTACACCGGGGAGCTGTTTTTT
many,TRBV4-1,TRBJ2-5,TRBD2,CASSQRGEGTTQYF,TGCGCCAGCAGCCAACGGGGGGAAGGTACGACCCAGTACTTC
many,TRBV20-1,TRBJ2-2,TRBD2,CSAGLSGAGELFF,TGCAGTGCTGGCCTTAGCGGGGCCGGGGAGCTGTTTTTT
NA,TRBV4-1,TRBJ2-6,NA,CASSQVGSGANVLTF,TGCGCCAGCAGCCAAGTCGGATCTGGGGCCAACGTCCTGACTTTC
few,TRBV6-5,TRBJ2-2,TRBD1,CASSKRDRGRSTGELFF,TGTGCCAGCAGTAAGCGGGACAGGGGGCGCAGCACCGGGGAGCTGTTTTTT
few,TRBV25-1,TRBJ1-4,NA,CASSETEVNEKLFF,TGTGCCAGCAGTGAAACAGAGGTTAATGAAAAACTGTTTTTT
NA,TRBV20-1,TRBJ2-3,TRBD2,CSAREGQRGLRDTQYF,TGCAGTGCTAGGGAAGGTCAGCGGGGTCTTAGGGATACGCAGTATTTT
NA,TRBV5-4,TRBJ2-5,NA,CAARVGIDQYF,TGTGCCGCGCGGGTCGGCATAGACCAGTACTTC
few,TRBV6-5,TRBJ2-7,NA,CASSYGAALEQYF,TGTGCCAGCAGTTACGGGGCAGCCCTCGAGCAGTACTTC
few,TRBV10-3,TRBJ1-2,TRBD1,CAIGPGQGASNGYTF,TGTGCCATCGGACCGGGACAGGGGGCATCTAATGGCTACACCTTC
NA,TRBV19,TRBJ2-2,NA,CASKHRYTGELFF,TGTGCCAGTAAACACAGGTACACCGGGGAGCTGTTTTTT
NA,TRBV12-3/TRBV12-4,TRBJ2-2,NA,CASSPFRSGELFF,TGTGCCAGCAGCCCCTTCCGGTCCGGGGAGCTGTTTTTT
NA,TRBV18,TRBJ2-2,NA,CASSPGGSDGELFF,TGTGCCAGCTCACCAGGGGGCTCGGACGGGGAGCTGTTTTTT
NA,TRBV6-5,TRBJ1-6,TRBD1,CASSYRQGVKLNSPLHF,TGTGCCAGCAGTTACAGACAGGGGGTGAAATTGAATTCACCCCTCCACTTT
many,TRBV5-1,TRBJ1-1,TRBD1,CASSVAGQGSGTEAFF,TGCGCCAGCAGCGTTGCCGGACAGGGATCCGGCACTGAAGCTTTCTTT
many,TRBV5-1,TRBJ1-1,TRBD1,CASSLGDRGSAFF,TGCGCCAGCAGCTTGGGGGACAGGGGGTCAGCTTTCTTT
many,TRBV5-1,TRBJ2-2,TRBD1,CASSAWDRGTGELFF,TGCGCCAGCAGCGCCTGGGACAGAGGGACCGGGGAGCTGTTTTTT
many,TRBV5-1,TRBJ1-4,TRBD1,CASSWTGNDEKLFF,TGCGCCAGCAGCTGGACAGGGAACGATGAAAAACTGTTTTTT
many,TRBV5-1,TRBJ2-7,NA,CASSTTAYEQYF,TGCGCCAGCAGCACAACAGCATACGAGCAGTACTTC
many,TRBV4-3,TRBJ1-5,TRBD1,CASSQRWTGGGPQHF,TGCGCCAGCAGCCAGAGATGGACAGGGGGGGGTCCCCAGCATTTT
many,TRBV25-1,TRBJ2-6,NA,CASSEYTGAGANVLTF,TGTGCCAGCAGTGAATATACGGGAGCTGGGGCCAACGTCCTGACTTTC
few,TRBV7-9,TRBJ1-2,NA,CASSLALRGEDGYTF,TGTGCCAGCAGCTTAGCCCTTCGGGGGGAGGATGGCTACACCTTC
few,TRBV29-1,TRBJ1-1,NA,CSVVGRNTEAFF,TGCAGCGTTGTTGGGAGGAACACTGAAGCTTTCTTT
many,TRBV6-5,TRBJ1-1,TRBD1,CASRRTGLGMNTEAFF,TGTGCCAGCAGGCGGACAGGTCTAGGGATGAACACTGAAGCTTTCTTT
many,TRBV29-1,TRBJ2-7,TRBD1,CSVAGTGNEQYF,TGCAGCGTTGCAGGGACAGGGAACGAGCAGTACTTC
many,TRBV7-2,TRBJ2-1,TRBD2,CASSPRLAGDNEQFF,TGTGCCAGCAGCCCTAGACTAGCGGGGGACAATGAGCAGTTCTTC
many,TRBV11-2,TRBJ1-6,NA,CASSQGRYNSPLHF,TGTGCCAGCAGCCAAGGACGATATAATTCACCCCTCCACTTT
many,TRBV12-3/TRBV12-4,TRBJ2-4,TRBD1,CASLAGGEGKNIQYF,TGTGCCAGCCTGGCAGGGGGCGAGGGCAAAAACATTCAGTACTTC
few,TRBV20-1,TRBJ1-1,NA,CSAKRGIMNTEAFF,TGCAGTGCTAAGCGGGGGATCATGAACACTGAAGCTTTCTTT
many,TRBV15,TRBJ2-1,TRBD2,CATSGETSGGYSSYNEQFF,TGTGCCACCAGCGGAGAGACTAGCGGGGGATATTCATCCTACAATGAGCAGTTCTTC
NA,TRBV5-6,TRBJ1-5,NA,CASSLGGPFSNQPQHF,TGTGCCAGCAGCTTGGGGGGGCCCTTTAGCAATCAGCCCCAGCATTTT
many,TRBV4-3,TRBJ2-7,NA,CASSQVAGTYEQYF,TGCGCCAGCAGCCAAGTGGCCGGTACCTACGAGCAGTACTTC
many,TRBV12-3/TRBV12-4,TRBJ1-2,TRBD1,CASSPGTGVGYTF,TGTGCCAGCTCTCCCGGGACAGGGGTCGGCTACACCTTC